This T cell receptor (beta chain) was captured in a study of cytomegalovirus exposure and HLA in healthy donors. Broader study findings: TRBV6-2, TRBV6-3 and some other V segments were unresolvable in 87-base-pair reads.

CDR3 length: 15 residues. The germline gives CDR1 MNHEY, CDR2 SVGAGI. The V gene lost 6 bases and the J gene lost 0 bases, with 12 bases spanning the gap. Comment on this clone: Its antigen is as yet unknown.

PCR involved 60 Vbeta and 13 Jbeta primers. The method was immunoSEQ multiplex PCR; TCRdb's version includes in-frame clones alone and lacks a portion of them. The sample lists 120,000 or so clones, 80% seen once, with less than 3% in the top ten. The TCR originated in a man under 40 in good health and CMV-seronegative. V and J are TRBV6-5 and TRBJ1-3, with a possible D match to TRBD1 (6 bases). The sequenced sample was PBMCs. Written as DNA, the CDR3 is TGTGCCAGCAGGAATGGACAGCACTCTGGAAACACCATATATTTT. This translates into CASRNGQHSGNTIYF.